Listed below are T cell receptor beta chains from one sample, sequenced in a study of T cells in Graves' hyperthyroidism and ophthalmopathy. TCRdb analysed the multiplex PCR reads with MiXCR anew, one entry per CDR3 protein. This sample yields hundreds of thousands of distinct CDR3 sequences, of which about 20% are seen a single time; more than 30% belongs to the top ten. The sequencing input was blood. These receptors originate from a man aged 30 to 45 with Graves' ophthalmopathy. Both conserved end residues are part of each CDR3. The order of the fields is V gene, clone size, J gene, D gene, CDR3 length, CDR3 DNA, CDR3 protein. A D gene is named only where the DNA matches it firmly. For some rows the clone size is stated as once, few or many, or as a class when expanded; others skip it.

>TRBV7-2|many|TRBJ1-5|-|15
TGTGCCAGCAGCTGGGTCGGGGGAAGCAATCAGCCCCAGCATTTT
CASSWVGGSNQPQHF
>TRBV12-3/TRBV12-4|many|TRBJ2-7|TRBD2|14
TGTGCCAGCAGTAAAACTAGCGGGAGCTACGAGCAGTACTTC
CASSKTSGSYEQYF
>TRBV7-9|many|TRBJ2-7|-|12
TGTGCCAGCAGGACTGGCCCCTACGAGCAGTACTTC
CASRTGPYEQYF
>TRBV5-5|-|TRBJ1-6|TRBD1|18
TGTGCCAGCAGCCATGGACAGGGGGCGAGCTCCTATAATTCACCCCTCCACTTT
CASSHGQGASSYNSPLHF
>TRBV20-1|many|TRBJ1-1|TRBD1|13
TGCAGTGCTAGCAGGGGGGGGTTTAGTGAAGCTTTCTTT
CSASRGGFSEAFF
>TRBV29-1|few|TRBJ1-2|-|11
TGCAGCGTCCGGACCAGGGGAGGCTACACCTTC
CSVRTRGGYTF
>TRBV27|-|TRBJ2-1|TRBD2|15
TGTGCCAGCACCCCCGGGACTAGCGTCTTAGATGAGCAGTTCTTC
CASTPGTSVLDEQFF
>TRBV28|few|TRBJ1-4|TRBD1|16
TGTGCCAGCACCTACGCTCTCGGACAGGGGTTCGGAAAACTGTTTTTT
CASTYALGQGFGKLFF
>TRBV18|-|TRBJ1-5|-|15
TGTGCCAGCTCAGGGCAGGCGCATAGCAATCAGCCCCAGCATTTT
CASSGQAHSNQPQHF
>TRBV30|many|TRBJ1-1|-|11
TGTGCCTGGCATCGCAACACTGAAGCTTTCTTT
CAWHRNTEAFF
>TRBV7-3|-|TRBJ2-3|TRBD2|17
TGTGCCAGCAGCTTAAGTGGGACTAGCGGCTTTACAGATACGCAGTATTTT
CASSLSGTSGFTDTQYF
>TRBV12-3/TRBV12-4|-|TRBJ1-2|-|16
TGTGCCAGCACCCTGACAAGCAGGATTCCTAACTATGGCTACACCTTC
CASTLTSRIPNYGYTF
>TRBV28|many|TRBJ1-1|-|13
TGTGCCAGCAGTTTTATAGGGAACACTGAAGCTTTCTTT
CASSFIGNTEAFF
>TRBV11-2|-|TRBJ2-1|TRBD2|17
TGTGCCAGCAGCTTAGGGATAGCGGGAGGGCCCAGGTATGAGCAGTTCTTC
CASSLGIAGGPRYEQFF
>TRBV6-1|many|TRBJ2-2|-|15
TGTGCCAGCACCAAGACAAAATCGAACACCGGGGAGCTGTTTTTT
CASTKTKSNTGELFF
>TRBV3-1|many|TRBJ1-5|-|13
TGTGCCAGCAGCCAAGCTTGGGATAGGCCCCAGCATTTT
CASSQAWDRPQHF
>TRBV20-1|few|TRBJ1-2|-|15
TGCAGTGCTAGAGATTTGGCGGAATCTAACTATGGCTACACCTTC
CSARDLAESNYGYTF
>TRBV11-2|-|TRBJ2-3|TRBD1|15
TGTGCCAGCAGCCCACAGGGGTGGTACACAGATACGCAGTATTTT
CASSPQGWYTDTQYF
>TRBV6-5|-|TRBJ2-3|-|16
TGTGCCAGCAGTTACTCGAGGCAGCCGAGCACAGATACGCAGTATTTT
CASSYSRQPSTDTQYF
>TRBV18|-|TRBJ1-4|-|14
TGTGCCAGCTCCATGGGTGCAACTAATGAAAAACTGTTTTTT
CASSMGATNEKLFF
>TRBV28|many|TRBJ2-7|TRBD2|15
TGTGCCAGCAGGACCATAGCGGGAGAACTCTACGAGCAGTACTTC
CASRTIAGELYEQYF
>TRBV30|-|TRBJ2-3|-|15
TGTGCCTGGAGTGGATATCTAACCGGCACAGATACGCAGTATTTT
CAWSGYLTGTDTQYF
>TRBV20-1|many|TRBJ2-7|-|12
TGCAGTGCTAGAGTTGCTGCCGCCGAGCAGTACTTC
CSARVAAAEQYF
>TRBV13|few|TRBJ2-5|TRBD2|16
TGTGCCAGCAGCTTAGATCCAGCGGGAGGGCCTCGGCCCCAGTACTTC
CASSLDPAGGPRPQYF
>TRBV30|-|TRBJ1-1|-|15
TGTGCCTGGAGTGTACCAGGCCGCTTGAACACTGAAGCTTTCTTT
CAWSVPGRLNTEAFF